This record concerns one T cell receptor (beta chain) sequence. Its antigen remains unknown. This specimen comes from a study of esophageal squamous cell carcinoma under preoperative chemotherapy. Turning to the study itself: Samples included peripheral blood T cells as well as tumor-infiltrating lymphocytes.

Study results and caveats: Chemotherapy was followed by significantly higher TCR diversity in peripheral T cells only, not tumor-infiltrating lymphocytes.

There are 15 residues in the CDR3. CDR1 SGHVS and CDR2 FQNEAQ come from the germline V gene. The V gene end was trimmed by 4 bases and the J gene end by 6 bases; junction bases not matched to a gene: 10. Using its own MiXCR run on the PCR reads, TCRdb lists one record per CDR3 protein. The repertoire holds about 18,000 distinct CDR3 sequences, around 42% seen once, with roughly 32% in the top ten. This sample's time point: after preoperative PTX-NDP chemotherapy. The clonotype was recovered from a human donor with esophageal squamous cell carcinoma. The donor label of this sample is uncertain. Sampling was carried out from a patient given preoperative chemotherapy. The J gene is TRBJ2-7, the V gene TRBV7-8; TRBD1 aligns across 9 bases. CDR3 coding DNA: TGTGCCAGCAGCTCGGCCGGGACAGGGCTGGGCGAGCAGTACTTC. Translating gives CASSSAGTGLGEQYF.